This TCR beta chain is from a study of T cell changes during pregnancy in multiple sclerosis. Profiled with immunoSEQ multiplex PCR; TCRdb holds only in-frame clones, not every one. The data show about 59,000 clones, with 90% to 95% seen just once and around 2.8% held by the top ten. This clone came up a few times. V dropped 7 bases and J dropped 3 bases, with 18 bases sitting between them. Per the germline V gene, CDR1 is SQVTM and CDR2 is ANQGSEA. The CDR3 is made up of 14 amino acids. The sequence came from a female donor in good health, enrolled as a control in a pregnancy study. This chain joins TRBV29-1 and TRBJ2-5; no firm D call. The specimen comprised peripheral blood, sampled in the third trimester of pregnancy. The CDR3 coding sequence is TGCAGCGCGGCTAGGCCGGCGGTAGAAGAGACCCAGTACTTC. This sequence encodes CSAARPAVEETQYF. Complete variable domain (other parts from reference TRBV29-1 and TRBJ2-5): SAVISQKPSRDICQRGTSLTIQCQVDSQVTMMFWYRQQPGQSLTLIATANQGSEATYESGFVIDKFPISRPNLTFSTLTVSNMSPEDSSIYLCSAARPAVEETQYFGPGTRLLVL.